The present entry profiles one T cell receptor (beta chain) with its context. No antigen is known for it. The entry originates in a study of cytomegalovirus exposure and HLA in healthy donors. At the level of the study: Early on, a data release was issued that held roughly 80 million unique TCRs from HLA-typed donors.

Use of 60 Vbeta and 13 Jbeta primers characterized the PCR. Here immunoSEQ multiplex PCR was the method, and the copy in TCRdb shows in-frame clones only, minus some. The table includes about 160,000 clones, over 60% detected once. The study's findings and limits: The classifier reportedly diagnosed cytomegalovirus status with high sensitivity and specificity.

Among the donors, all were healthy bone marrow donors. Germline CDR1 ENHRY, CDR2 SYGVKD. After removal of 11 bases from V and 4 bases from J, the junction contained 9 bases not matched to a gene. CDR3 length: 13 residues. This TCR was recovered from a woman between 40 and 55 years old in good health and CMV-seronegative. What was sequenced was PBMCs. This chain links TRBV10-3 with TRBJ2-3, with 7 bases matching TRBD1. In DNA form, the CDR3 reads TGTGCCTCGATGGCCCAGGGGGCAGATACGCAGTATTTT. It translates to CASMAQGADTQYF.